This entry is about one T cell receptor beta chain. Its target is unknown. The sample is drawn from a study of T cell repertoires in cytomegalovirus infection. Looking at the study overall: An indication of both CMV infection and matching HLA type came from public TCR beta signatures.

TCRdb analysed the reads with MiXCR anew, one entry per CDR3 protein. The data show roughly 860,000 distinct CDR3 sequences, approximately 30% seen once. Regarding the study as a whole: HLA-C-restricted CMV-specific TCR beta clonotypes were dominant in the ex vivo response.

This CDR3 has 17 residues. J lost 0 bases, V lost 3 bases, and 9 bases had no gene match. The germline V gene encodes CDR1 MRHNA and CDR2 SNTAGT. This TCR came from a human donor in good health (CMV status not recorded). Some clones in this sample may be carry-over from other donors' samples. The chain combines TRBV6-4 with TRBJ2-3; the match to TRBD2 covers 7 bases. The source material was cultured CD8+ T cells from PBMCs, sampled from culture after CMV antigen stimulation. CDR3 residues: CASSESRGTISTDTQYF. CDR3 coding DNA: TGTGCCAGCAGTGAGTCGCGGGGGACTATTAGCACAGATACGCAGTATTTT.